Here is one T cell receptor beta chain with its context. This clone's antigen is unknown. One base away there is no much larger clone; base qualities are not given. The receptor library was made with the immunoSEQ multiplex PCR assay. A mixture of 60 forward primers for TCR Vbeta segments and 13 reverse primers for TCR Jbeta segments was used in the multiplex PCR. Amplification of the CDR3 region of rearranged TCR beta genes was performed with a multiplex PCR assay on genomic DNA. The amplified TCR beta libraries were sequenced on the Illumina HiSeq System as 87-base-pair reads. The original methods were these. In a later analysis, about 80 million unique TCR beta chains were counted across the roughly 700 repertoires, and some 10 million of these chains were shared by at least two donors. Raw reads were error-corrected and collapsed into unique sequences by a nearest-neighbor algorithm in which closely related sequences were merged to remove PCR and sequencing errors. V, D and J gene segments were assigned by aligning CDR3 sequences to IMGT reference sequences. For a sequence to be retained, a match of at least six nucleotides was required to both a V gene segment and a J gene segment. A rearrangement counted as productive if the CDR3 had no stop codons and remained in frame with V and J, and every other rearrangement counted as non-productive. CDR3 was defined according to IMGT convention as the region running from the second conserved V-encoded cysteine to the conserved J-encoded phenylalanine. The earlier analysis of about 570 of the donors excluded any sequence lacking an unambiguous match to a single V gene segment. In an earlier analysis of roughly 600 of the donors, a V segment was called functional when productive rearrangements were above 56.7%, and segregating when the standard deviation between donors exceeded 5%. A statistical classification framework was developed to diagnose cytomegalovirus status using the catalog of TCR beta chain sequences. A later analysis assigned V and J genes by comparing TCR nucleotide sequences with IMGT/GENE-DB human TR gene sequences. The TCRdist pipeline was used in a later analysis to assign CDR3 sequences and most-parsimonious VDJ recombination scenarios. A later analysis defined each TCR beta chain by its CDR3 amino acid sequence plus V-gene family, and excluded reads lacking a unique V-gene family. To address suspected cross-contamination and a sequencing artifact, a later analysis removed a few hundred highly shared, low-generation-probability nucleotide sequences. In a later analysis, a clonal expansion index was calculated for each public chain from normalized within-repertoire ranks of inferred template counts. Generation probabilities in a later analysis came from a VDJ recombination model fitted to out-of-frame rearrangements, and those results were checked against IGoR. In a later analysis, hypergeometric tests were used to score TCR-TCR, TCR-HLA and TCR-CMV co-occurrence, with a repertoire-size bias correction applied to TCR pairs. In a later analysis, false discovery rates were estimated by permuting HLA or CMV assignments 20 times. In a later analysis, co-occurring TCRs were grouped with DBSCAN, and TCRdist sequence similarity was added when clustering was performed within HLA-allele-positive subsets. Repertoires with fewer than 30,000 or more than 120,000 public chains, plus five repertoires with anomalous nucleotide sharing, were excluded from co-occurrence clustering. The table was pulled from immuneACCESS by TCRdb, which kept in-frame rearrangements only. Such tables lose some clones; where checked, under half of the loss comes from unresolved V genes, and the rest has no known cause. From that table come the V and J calls and clone size; the DNA was used to work out D and trimming. The sample yields about 73,000 clones; 75% were counted once. The ten biggest clones cover over 10% of the sample.

This sample is drawn from a study of cytomegalovirus exposure and HLA in healthy donors (dated by TCRdb to the late 2010s). Background on the whole study: According to an earlier analysis of 550 to 750 of the donors, some 180 million T cells yielded roughly 110 million unique TCR beta sequences and approximately 280 Gb of sequence data. An early release covering approximately 600 HLA-typed donors comprised about 300 gigabases of sequencing data and roughly 85 million unique TCR sequences. Of the roughly 430 genotyped donors, approximately 80% fell in the genetic ancestry cluster associated with self-reported Caucasian donors. The study was designed to test whether signatures of past pathogen exposure could be identified by cataloging public T cell receptors. The T cell repertoires of 550 to 850 subjects were profiled by immunosequencing and related to cytomegalovirus serostatus. Besides the first cohort of 500 to 700 subjects, a separate validation cohort made up of roughly 120 different subjects was used. The study combined high-throughput TCR immunosequencing, statistical association of individual TCRs with disease status, and machine learning to predict cytomegalovirus infection status. A later analysis re-examined previously published TCR beta repertoires from around 670 donors and added high-resolution HLA genotyping to investigate patterns of TCR occurrence. In the later analysis, no new phenotypic data were used to find candidate immune exposures; instead, reliance was placed on TCR beta sequences and their occurrence across donors. An earlier analysis of fewer than 750 of the donors used high-throughput TCR beta sequencing to judge whether each TCR beta V gene segment behaved as functional or pseudogenic. Donor age, sex, ethnicity and CMV serostatus were compiled alongside the repertoire data. In a later genetic analysis, genome-wide SNP genotypes for about 55% of the roughly 700 donors were used, and that subset was treated as a discovery cohort. All discovery cohort repertoires had been generated using a single sequencing platform. HLA typing covered class I and class II loci at four-digit resolution. The number of typed donors differed by locus: about 629-640 for A, B, C, DRB1 and DQB1; approximately 530 for DQA1; over 600 for DPA1; and some 450 for DPB1. A handful of DR-DQ haplotypes were handled as single units for association and clustering because linkage in the cohort was strong. Across approximately 400 genotyped donors of the cohort, an average of approximately 240,000 unique TCR beta nucleotide sequences per donor were sequenced, and 15% to 20% of those sequences were non-productive. Overall study outcomes, separate from this receptor: Specific HLA alleles were associated with roughly 17,000 TCR beta sequences at a false discovery rate of 0.05 in a later analysis. In a later genetic analysis, fewer N-insertions in productive TCRs were reported among donors in an Asian-associated ancestry cluster than the roughly 700-donor mean. The sequencing pipeline was judged likely to have produced a cluster of highly shared sequence variants as a technical artifact. In this cohort, only TCR beta chains were sequenced, and detectable features were limited by the absence of alpha or paired-chain data. The classifier was reported to diagnose cytomegalovirus status with high specificity and sensitivity in both the original and validation cohorts. A further reported finding was that TCR beta sequences accurately predicted the HLA-A and HLA-B alleles for most subjects in the first cohort. A later analysis reported that several top co-occurrence clusters appeared linked to parvovirus B19, influenza, CMV and Epstein-Barr virus. Broadly in line with IMGT annotations, most TCR beta V segments showed up in productive rearrangements about 87% or about 30% of the time in an earlier analysis of about 500 of the donors. Linkage disequilibrium might explain the correlated functional status among segregating V segments, but an unknown experimental factor could not be excluded. A later genetic analysis associated a missense DCLRE1C variant with V-gene and J-gene trimming of TCR beta chains, and an independent cohort replicated the association. Across donors, most TCR sequences were observed very rarely, whereas some public TCRs were present in many individuals. Roughly uniform sequencing depth across donors was assumed in presence/absence analyses, although this assumption may not hold. The earlier analysis of some 540 of the donors excluded some 15 rarely observed V segments, including chromosome 9 orphons, because counts were too low. HLA typing was unavailable for some donors at each locus, so association tests used only the typed subset. The only immune exposure information available for the cohort was CMV serostatus. Strong co-occurrence of HLA alleles, especially DR and DQ, made assigning TCR associations to individual alleles difficult. Compared with equally common non-associated chains, HLA-associated TCR beta chains in a later analysis were more clonally expanded and had lower generation probabilities. In a later analysis, the rate of TCR association differed among HLA loci, with DRB1 alleles having the most associated TCRs and HLA-C alleles having the fewest. In a later analysis, most CMV-associated TCR beta chains were found to appear HLA-restricted, with HLA associations seemingly driven largely by CMV exposure. In vitro tests confirmed that a few of the cytomegalovirus-associated TCR beta chains recognize cytomegalovirus antigens. A total of around 150 TCR beta chains were listed by the study as associated with cytomegalovirus. The authors suggested that the approach could potentially be extended to other disease states and immunological phenotypes.

The cohort comprised 710 or so healthy bone marrow donors. At the time of sampling, every cohort member was nominally healthy, though immune exposures that went unrecorded were likely present. The donor was CMV seronegative and was included in the group of hundreds of seronegative cohort members. A peripheral blood sample was collected from each donor, and TCR beta sequencing was performed on peripheral blood mononuclear cells. Genomic DNA extraction from the blood cell samples was performed with the Qiagen DNeasy Blood Extraction Kit. The sample taken for sequencing was PBMCs. This clonotype originated in a man aged 65-85 years in good health and CMV-seronegative.

This receptor has the CDR3 CASTDGGQETQYF. The nucleotides are TGTGCCAGCACGGACGGGGGGCAAGAGACCCAGTACTTC. The V and J genes are TRBV6-1 and TRBJ2-5; the junction holds 7 bases that match TRBD2. The CDR3 covers 13 residues, taking in both the cysteine and the phenylalanine. CDR3 DNA is the only sequence kept; it has 39 bases, read in frame from the first base. The CDR1 and CDR2 encoded by the germline V gene are MNHNS and SASEGT. Relative to germline, V is missing 7 bases and J is missing 2 bases, with 4 bases of the junction outside any gene match.